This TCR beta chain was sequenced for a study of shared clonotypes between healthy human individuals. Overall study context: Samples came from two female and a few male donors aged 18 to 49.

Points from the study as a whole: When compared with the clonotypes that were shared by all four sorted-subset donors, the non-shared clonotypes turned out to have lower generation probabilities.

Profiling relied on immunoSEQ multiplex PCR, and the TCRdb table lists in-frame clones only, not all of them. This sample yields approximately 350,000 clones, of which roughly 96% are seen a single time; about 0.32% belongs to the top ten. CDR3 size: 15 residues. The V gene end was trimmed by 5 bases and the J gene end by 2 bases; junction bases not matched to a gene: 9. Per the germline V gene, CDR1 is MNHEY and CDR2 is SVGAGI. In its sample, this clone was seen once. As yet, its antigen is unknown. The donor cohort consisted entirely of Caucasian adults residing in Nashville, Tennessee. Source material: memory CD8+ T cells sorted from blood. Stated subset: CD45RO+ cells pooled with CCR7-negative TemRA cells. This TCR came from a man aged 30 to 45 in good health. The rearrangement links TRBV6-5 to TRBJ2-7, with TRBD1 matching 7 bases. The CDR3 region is CASSPVGQDTYEQYF. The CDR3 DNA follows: TGTGCCAGCAGTCCAGTCGGACAGGACACCTACGAGCAGTACTTC.